This T cell receptor (beta chain) originates from a study of T-cell reconstitution after alpha-beta-depleted transplantation in children. Preparation of the TCRbeta library involved a method that used unique molecular identifiers. TCRdb reprocessed the PCR reads with MiXCR, giving one entry per CDR3 protein. The sample records just over 200,000 distinct CDR3 sequences, about 8.2% being singletons. Study results and caveats: The authors attributed T-cell counts and diversity one year after transplant mostly to newly produced T cells.

In its sample, this clonotype was seen a few times. Its antigen is undetermined. This receptor was taken from a male patient aged 2-15 years who had a stem cell transplant for acute myeloid leukemia, so the T cells may come from the graft donor. The sequencing here drew on PBMCs, mostly from graft donor cells, taken 360 days after TCRalphabeta/CD19-depleted stem cell transplant.

The CDR3 protein is CASSPDRLHGELFF. CDR3 DNA sequence: TGTGCCAGCTCTCCCGACAGATTACACGGGGAGCTGTTTTTT. This sequence joins TRBV18 and TRBJ2-2, with D perhaps matching TRBD1 (5 bases). Trimming stripped 6 bases from V and 7 bases from J, with 15 bases between. Germline CDR1 is KGHSH and CDR2 is LQKENI. The CDR3 is made up of 14 amino acids.